The 29 T cell receptor beta chains presented below share a single source sample, sequenced in a study of T cells after yellow fever vaccination. TCRdb processed the 5' RACE reads anew with MiXCR; each CDR3 protein has one entry. Among approximately 340,000 distinct CDR3 sequences listed, about 8.7% were seen once. Material: PBMCs, obtained on the day of the first yellow fever vaccination. The receptor source for this set is a man younger than 30 who received the YFV17D yellow fever vaccine.

This clonotype has ten or more counts. The genes are TRBV29-1 and TRBJ1-3; D possibly corresponds to TRBD1 (5 bases). The V gene's germline CDR1 is SQVTM and CDR2 ANQGSEA. V shed 8 bases and J shed 0 bases, with 17 bases lying between them. The CDR3 loop spans 15 amino acids. Written as DNA, the CDR3 is TGCAGCCCGACTATGGGGGGAACCTCTGGAAACACCATATATTTT. Protein sequence: CSPTMGGTSGNTIYF.

This clonotype was detected ten times or more. The chain joins TRBV6-1 to TRBJ2-7; no definite D call. This CDR3 is 11 amino acids long. V lost 5 bases to trimming and J lost 4 bases, with 6 bases between them. Germline V gene sequence: CDR1 MNHNS, CDR2 SASEGT. DNA for the CDR3: TGTGCCAGCAGTCACCTGTACGAGCAGTACTTC. Amino acid sequence: CASSHLYEQYF.

This clonotype appeared a few times. The genes are TRBV18 and TRBJ2-7; no firm D call. With 0 bases removed from V and 0 bases from J, the gap between germline ends came to 3 bases. The CDR3 runs to 13 residues. The germline CDR1 and CDR2 sequences are KGHSH and LQKENI. DNA for the CDR3: TGTGCCAGCTCACCACCAGGCTCCTACGAGCAGTACGTC. It translates to CASSPPGSYEQYV.

This clonotype was found many times. The CDR3 sequence: CASSVGGQGYEQYV. DNA for the CDR3: TGTGCCAGCAGCGTAGGGGGACAGGGCTACGAGCAGTACGTC. The chain uses TRBV9 and TRBJ2-7, with 9 bases lining up with TRBD1. Germline V lookup: CDR1 SGDLS, CDR2 YYNGEE. The CDR3 is made up of 14 amino acids. The V and J ends lost 0 bases and 3 bases, in that order; junction bases with no gene match: 1.

The chain employs TRBV9 and TRBJ1-1; the match to TRBD1 covers 8 bases. The ends lost 0 bases at V and 4 bases at J; junction bases unmatched: 8. Looked up from germline, CDR1 is SGDLS and CDR2 is YYNGEE. This CDR3 comprises 16 residues. The CDR3 region is CASSVVPGGAGTEAFF. As DNA, the CDR3 is TGTGCCAGCAGCGTAGTGCCAGGGGGCGCGGGCACTGAAGCTTTCTTT.

The chain has TRBV12-3 or TRBV12-4 and TRBJ1-2, with TRBD1 matching over 7 bases. The CDR3 length is 15 residues. The ends lost 3 bases at V and 4 bases at J; junction bases unmatched: 8. CDR3 nucleotides: TGTGCCAGCAGTTTTGGGCAGGGGGTATCCTATGGCTACACCTTC. Amino acids: CASSFGQGVSYGYTF.

The rearrangement links TRBV20-1 to TRBJ2-7, with 7 bases matching TRBD1. The CDR3 spans 15 residues. The V gene end was trimmed by 6 bases and the J gene end by 3 bases; junction bases not matched to a gene: 14. In germline, CDR1 is DFQATT, CDR2 SNEGSKA (reference sequence). Here the CDR3 DNA reads TGCAGTGCAACGGGCAGGGGACAGCCAGACTACGAGCAGTACTTC. It yields the protein CSATGRGQPDYEQYF.

This chain uses TRBV29-1 with TRBJ1-6; D gene unclear. Deletions cut 4 bases from V and 10 bases from J, with 11 bases between. Germline CDR1 SQVTM, CDR2 ANQGSEA. CDR3 size: 12 residues. CDR3 DNA: TGCAGCGTTGGGGAAGGGCACTCACCCCTCCACTTT. Protein: CSVGEGHSPLHF.

V usage is TRBV25-1 and J usage is TRBJ2-1; possibly TRBD2 for D (6 bases). CDR3 length equals 11 residues. Trimming took 4 bases from V and 9 from J, leaving 7 bases between them. The germline V gene has CDR1 MGHDK and CDR2 SYGVNS. The chain's CDR3 is CASSVGGEQFF. Here the CDR3 DNA reads TGTGCCAGCAGTGTCGGGGGTGAGCAGTTCTTC.

The chain has TRBV20-1 and TRBJ2-7; 9 bases are shared with TRBD1. V lost 4 bases, J lost 4 bases, and 5 bases stayed unmatched. Germline V gene sequence: CDR1 DFQATT, CDR2 SNEGSKA (reference sequence). The CDR3 is made up of 13 amino acids. The DNA for the CDR3 is TGCAGTGCTACCACAGGGGGCTTTTACGAGCAGTACGTC. Its protein is CSATTGGFYEQYV.

This chain connects TRBV5-1 to TRBJ1-1; D gene unclear. The CDR3 has 14 residues. CDR1 is SGHRS and CDR2 is YFSETQ in the germline V gene. V was cut by 2 bases and J by 2 bases, with 10 bases left in between. CDR3 nucleotide sequence: TGCGCCAGCAGCTTAAGGGCCTCCAACACTGAAGCTTTCTTT. Its translation is CASSLRASNTEAFF.

This clonotype was observed a handful of times. With a much larger clone just one base away, this may be a read error. The chain employs TRBV7-2 and TRBJ2-3; D perhaps matches TRBD2 (5 bases). Per germline, CDR1 SGHTA and CDR2 FQGNSA. This CDR3 is 13 amino acids long. V was trimmed by 3 bases and J by 6 bases, leaving 10 bases between them. The CDR3 DNA follows: TGTGCCAGCAGCTTCCCCCCGGGGGATACGCAGTATTTT. Protein: CASSFPPGDTQYF.

The CDR3 region is CASSQDPPGPGRNYEQYV. The CDR3 DNA reads TGTGCCAGCAGCCAAGACCCCCCCGGTCCAGGGAGGAACTACGAGCAGTACGTC. The chain has TRBV4-2 and TRBJ2-7; tentatively, D is TRBD2 (6 bases). The CDR3 spans 18 residues. The V end lost 0 bases, the J end lost 3 bases, and 21 bases lay between the germline ends. Germline loops: CDR1 LGHNA, CDR2 YNFKEQ.

This clonotype was seen repeatedly, ten times or more. This chain connects TRBV5-1 to TRBJ1-1, with TRBD1 matching over 8 bases. This CDR3 has 14 amino acids. Germline values: CDR1 SGHRS, CDR2 YFSETQ. J lost 3 bases, V lost 4 bases, and 5 bases had no gene match. Here the CDR3 reads CASSAATGDTEAFF. The CDR3 coding sequence is TGCGCCAGCAGCGCCGCGACAGGGGACACTGAAGCTTTCTTT.

Only one count was recorded for this clonotype. A junction boundary mismatches the germline segment, possibly from a read error. The rearrangement uses TRBV5-1 and TRBJ2-5; D gene unclear. The CDR3 totals 15 residues. Germline assignment: CDR1 SGHRS and CDR2 YFSETQ. CDR3 nucleotides: TGCGCCAGCAGCCCCCTTAGGATGTACCAAGAGGCCCAGTACTTC. Translating gives CASSPLRMYQEAQYF. The complete variable domain, with remaining parts taken from reference TRBV5-1 and TRBJ2-5, reads KAGVTQTPRYLIKTRGQQVTLSCSPISGHRSVSWYQQTPGQGLQFLFEYFSETQRNKGNFPGRFSGRQFSNSRSEMNVSTLELGDSALYLCASSPLRMYQEAQYFGPGTRLLVL.

The gene calls are TRBV18 and TRBJ2-7, with a weak D call TRBD1 (6 bases). V lost 3 bases, J lost 3 bases, and 12 bases lay in between. This CDR3 region has 14 residues. Germline V lookup: CDR1 KGHSH, CDR2 LQKENI. In DNA, the CDR3 is TGTGCCAGCTCACCCGCGCCAGGGGACTACGAGCAGTACGTC. Translating gives CASSPAPGDYEQYV.

This clonotype has just a few counts. V usage is TRBV15 and J usage is TRBJ2-1, with no clear D. The CDR3 sequence is 16 residues long. Trimming pared 5 bases from V and 2 bases from J, leaving 16 bases between. Germline CDR1 is LNHNV and CDR2 is YYDKDF (reference sequence). The CDR3 is CATSRLDGRTYNEQFF. The DNA for the CDR3 is TGTGCCACCAGCCGTTTGGACGGCCGAACCTACAATGAGCAGTTCTTC.

This clonotype was seen more than once but under ten times. This chain uses TRBV21-1 with TRBJ1-1; the table gives TRBD1 as D, unverified against the DNA. TRBV21-1 is a pseudogene. There are 15 residues in the CDR3. CDR3 sequence: CASSKGPGLRTEAFF. The CDR3 coding sequence is TGTGCCAGCAGCAAAGGTCCGGGTTTGAGAACTGAAGCTTTCTTT.

The chain uses TRBV7-3 and TRBJ2-3; D gene uncertain. This CDR3 is 13 amino acids long. The germline V and J ends were trimmed by 0 bases and 3 bases, with 4 bases remaining between them. CDR1 SGHTA and CDR2 FQGTGA come from the germline V gene. Here the CDR3 DNA reads TGTGCCAGCAGCTTAACTTGGACAGATACGCAGTATTTT. This translates into CASSLTWTDTQYF.

The genes are TRBV12-5 and TRBJ2-7; D unclear. Germline-derived CDR1 and CDR2 are LGHNT and FRNRAP. V lost 5 bases and J 2 bases, leaving 4 bases between the germline ends. The CDR3 runs to 11 residues. The chain's CDR3 is CASGLTYEQYF. CDR3 nucleotide sequence: TGTGCTAGTGGTCTAACCTACGAGCAGTACTTC. Filled out from reference TRBV12-5 and TRBJ2-7, the complete variable domain reads DARVTQTPRHKVTEMGQEVTMRCQPILGHNTVFWYRQTMMQGLELLAYFRNRAPLDDSGMPKDRFSAEMPDATLATLKIQPSEPRDSAVYFCASGLTYEQYFGPGTRLTVT.

A remark on this clonotype: A much bigger clone sits one base away, suggesting this may be a read error. The genes are TRBV12-3 or TRBV12-4 and TRBJ2-5; D remains ambiguous. The CDR3 consists of 14 residues. This CDR3 is CTSSLNWIQETQYF. The CDR3 nucleotides read TGTACCAGCAGTTTAAACTGGATACAAGAGACCCAGTACTTC.

For this clonotype: Since a much larger clone is just one base distant, this may be a read error. CDR3 amino acids: CASTPWRDRLGLGTKETQYF. As DNA, the CDR3 is TGTGCCAGCACCCCCTGGAGGGACCGGCTCGGCCTTGGTACGAAAGAGACCCAGTACTTC. The rearrangement uses TRBV11-1 and TRBJ2-5, with D possibly being TRBD2 (6 bases). The CDR3 runs 20 residues. The ends were cut back, 7 bases at V and 3 bases at J, with 33 bases in the middle. Germline CDR1 and CDR2: SGHAT and FQDESV (reference sequence).

This clonotype turned up a few times. The rearrangement joins TRBV5-6 to TRBJ2-7; D might be TRBD2 (5 bases). The V gene's germline CDR1 is SGHDT and CDR2 YYEEEE. Between the trimmed V and J ends, which lost 4 bases and 1 base, there was a span of 15 bases. The CDR3 runs 15 residues. The CDR3 DNA reads as TGTGCCAGCAGCAAGGACTGGAACCCGTCCTACGAGCAGTACTTC. Translation: CASSKDWNPSYEQYF.

This clonotype occurred many times. The J gene is TRBJ2-2, the V gene TRBV5-6; TRBD1 is a possible D gene (6 bases). Per the germline V gene, CDR1 is SGHDT and CDR2 is YYEEEE. V gave up 4 bases and J gave up 6 bases, with 19 bases separating them. CDR3 length equals 16 residues. This CDR3 is CASSPDPGVIPGELFF. CDR3 nucleotide sequence: TGTGCCAGCAGCCCCGACCCAGGGGTAATTCCCGGGGAGCTGTTTTTT.

The chain has TRBV6-2 or TRBV6-3 and TRBJ2-2; TRBD1 or TRBD2 may be the D gene (6 bases each). This CDR3 comprises 16 residues. Germline-derived CDR1 and CDR2 are MNHEY and SVGEGT. The V end was cut by 2 bases, the J end by 4 bases, with 14 bases between. The CDR3 loop is CASSYPRGPLTGELFF. DNA of the CDR3: TGTGCCAGCAGTTACCCCCGGGGGCCACTCACCGGGGAGCTGTTTTTT.

A few counts support this clonotype. This chain connects TRBV4-1 to TRBJ2-2, with unresolved D. V lost 1 base, J lost 4 bases, and 4 bases lay in between. Germline V gene lookup returns CDR1 MGHRA and CDR2 YSYEKL. The CDR3 is 13 amino acids. The CDR3 region has the DNA TGCGCCAGCAGCCAAGGGCCCACCGGGGAGCTGTTTTTT. Protein: CASSQGPTGELFF.

This clonotype has more than one count but fewer than ten. The chain's CDR3 is CASNRLAGGVDEQFF. Here the CDR3 DNA reads TGTGCCAGCAATCGACTAGCGGGGGGAGTGGATGAGCAGTTCTTC. The rearrangement joins TRBV6-1 to TRBJ2-1; TRBD2 matches at 13 bases. The V gene end was trimmed by 7 bases and the J gene end by 8 bases; junction bases not matched to a gene: 8. CDR1 MNHNS and CDR2 SASEGT come from the germline V gene. This CDR3 is 15 amino acids long.

The chain is built from TRBV9 and TRBJ2-5; D may correspond to TRBD1 or TRBD2 (5 bases each). Germline CDR1 reads SGDLS; CDR2 reads YYNGEE. With 0 bases removed from V and 5 bases from J, the gap between germline ends came to 20 bases. The CDR3 totals 17 residues. The CDR3 DNA follows: TGTGCCAGCAGCGTAGTAGGGACCCCAGGGTTTGAGGAGACCCAGTACTTC. The encoded protein is CASSVVGTPGFEETQYF. Looking up the rest from reference TRBV9 and TRBJ2-5 gives the full variable domain: DSGVTQTPKHLITATGQRVTLRCSPRSGDLSVYWYQQSLDQGLQFLIQYYNGEERAKGNILERFSAQQFPDLHSELNLSSLELGDSALYFCASSVVGTPGFEETQYFGPGTRLLVL.

This clonotype has only a few counts. The chain combines TRBV5-1 with TRBJ1-5; D is perhaps TRBD1 (5 bases). CDR1 is SGHRS and CDR2 is YFSETQ in the germline V gene. V shed 4 bases and J shed 5 bases, with 19 bases lying between them. There are 16 residues in the CDR3. CDR3 sequence: CASSRLGAALYQPQHF. DNA of the CDR3: TGCGCCAGCAGCCGTCTTGGGGCCGCTTTATATCAGCCCCAGCATTTT.